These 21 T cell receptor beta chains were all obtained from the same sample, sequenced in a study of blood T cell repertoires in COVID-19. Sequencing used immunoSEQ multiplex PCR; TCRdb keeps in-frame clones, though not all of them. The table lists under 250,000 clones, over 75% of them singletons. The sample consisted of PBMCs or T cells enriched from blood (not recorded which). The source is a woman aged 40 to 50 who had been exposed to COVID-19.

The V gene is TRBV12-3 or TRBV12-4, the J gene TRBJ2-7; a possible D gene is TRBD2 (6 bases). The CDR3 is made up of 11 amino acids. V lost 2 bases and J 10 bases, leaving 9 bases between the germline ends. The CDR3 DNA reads TGTGCCAGCAGTTTACGGGGGATACAGTACTTC. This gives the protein CASSLRGIQYF.

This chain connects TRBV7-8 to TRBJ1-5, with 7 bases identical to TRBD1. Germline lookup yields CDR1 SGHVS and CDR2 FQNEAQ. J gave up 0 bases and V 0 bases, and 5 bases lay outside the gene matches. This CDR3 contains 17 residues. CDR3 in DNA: TGTGCCAGCAGCTTAGCCCGGGGACAGTATAGCAATCAGCCCCAGCATTTT. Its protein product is CASSLARGQYSNQPQHF.

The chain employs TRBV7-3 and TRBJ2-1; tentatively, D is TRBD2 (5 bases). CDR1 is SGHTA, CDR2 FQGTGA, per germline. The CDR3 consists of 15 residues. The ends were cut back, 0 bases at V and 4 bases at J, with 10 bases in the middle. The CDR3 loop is CASSLTVAWYNEQFF. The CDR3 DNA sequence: TGTGCCAGCAGCTTAACTGTAGCGTGGTACAATGAGCAGTTCTTC.

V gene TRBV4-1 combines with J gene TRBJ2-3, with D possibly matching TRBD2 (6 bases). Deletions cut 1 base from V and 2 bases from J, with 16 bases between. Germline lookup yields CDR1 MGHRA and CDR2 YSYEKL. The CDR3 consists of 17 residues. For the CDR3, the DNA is TGCGCCAGCAGCCAAGGTCCGGGAGAGAGTCTCACAGATACGCAGTATTTT. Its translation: CASSQGPGESLTDTQYF.

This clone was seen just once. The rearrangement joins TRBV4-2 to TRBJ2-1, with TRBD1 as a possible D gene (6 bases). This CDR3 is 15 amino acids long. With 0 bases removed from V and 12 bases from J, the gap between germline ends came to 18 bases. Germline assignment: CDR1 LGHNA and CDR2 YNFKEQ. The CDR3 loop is CASSQEAEDSNWQFF. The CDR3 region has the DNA TGTGCCAGCAGCCAAGAAGCGGAGGACAGCAATTGGCAGTTCTTC.

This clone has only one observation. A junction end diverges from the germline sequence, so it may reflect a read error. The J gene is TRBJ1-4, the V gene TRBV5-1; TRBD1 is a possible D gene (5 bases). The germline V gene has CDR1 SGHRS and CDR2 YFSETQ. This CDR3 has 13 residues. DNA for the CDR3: TGTGCCAGCAGCTGGGGGGGTACTGAAAAACTGTTTTTT. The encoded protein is CASSWGGTEKLFF. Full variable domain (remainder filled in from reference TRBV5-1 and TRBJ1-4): KAGVTQTPRYLIKTRGQQVTLSCSPISGHRSVSWYQQTPGQGLQFLFEYFSETQRNKGNFPGRFSGRQFSNSRSEMNVSTLELGDSALYLCASSWGGTEKLFFGSGTQLSVL.

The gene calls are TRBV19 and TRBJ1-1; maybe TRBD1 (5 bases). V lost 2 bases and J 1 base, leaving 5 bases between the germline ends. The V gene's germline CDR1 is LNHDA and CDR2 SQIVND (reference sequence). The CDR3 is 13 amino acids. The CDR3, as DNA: TGTGCCAGTAGTATAACAGGGAACACTGAAGCTTTCTTT. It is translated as CASSITGNTEAFF. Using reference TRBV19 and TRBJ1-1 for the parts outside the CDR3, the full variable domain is DGGITQSPKYLFRKEGQNVTLSCEQNLNHDAMYWYRQDPGQGLRLIYYSQIVNDFQKGDIAEGYSVSREKKESFPLTVTSAQKNPTAFYLCASSITGNTEAFFGQGTRLTVV.

The CDR3 is CASSLRLAGVINEQFF. The CDR3, as DNA: TGTGCCAGCAGCCTTCGACTAGCGGGAGTGATCAATGAGCAGTTCTTC. This chain links TRBV7-2 with TRBJ2-1, with 12 bases matching TRBD2. The trim removed 5 bases at V and 6 bases at J, leaving 8 bases unmatched. The CDR3 totals 16 residues. Germline CDR1 reads SGHTA; CDR2 reads FQGNSA. The full variable domain, its missing parts supplied by reference TRBV7-2 and TRBJ2-1, is GAGVSQSPSNKVTEKGKDVELRCDPISGHTALYWYRQSLGQGLEFLIYFQGNSAPDKSGLPSDRFSAERTGGSVSTLTIQRTQQEDSAVYLCASSLRLAGVINEQFFGPGTRLTVL.

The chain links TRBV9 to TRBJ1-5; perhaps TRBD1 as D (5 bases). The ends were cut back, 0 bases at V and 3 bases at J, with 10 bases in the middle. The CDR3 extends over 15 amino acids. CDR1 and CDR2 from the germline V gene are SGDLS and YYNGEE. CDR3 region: CASSVAGGINQPQHF. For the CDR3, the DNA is TGTGCCAGCAGCGTAGCCGGGGGGATCAATCAGCCCCAGCATTTT.

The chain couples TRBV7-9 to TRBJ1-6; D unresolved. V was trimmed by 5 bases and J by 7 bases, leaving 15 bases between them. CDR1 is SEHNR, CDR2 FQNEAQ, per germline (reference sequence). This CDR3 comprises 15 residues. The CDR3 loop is CASSPEAVRNSPLHF. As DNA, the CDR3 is TGTGCCAGCAGCCCCGAAGCGGTTCGGAATTCACCCCTCCACTTT.

CDR3 sequence: CASSLGRLQPQHF. The CDR3 DNA reads as TGTGCCAGCAGTTTAGGGAGGCTTCAGCCCCAGCATTTT. This chain uses TRBV27 with TRBJ1-5; D gene uncertain. Germline V lookup: CDR1 MNHEY, CDR2 SMNVEV (reference sequence). The CDR3 has 13 residues. The V end was cut by 2 bases, the J end by 6 bases, with 8 bases between.

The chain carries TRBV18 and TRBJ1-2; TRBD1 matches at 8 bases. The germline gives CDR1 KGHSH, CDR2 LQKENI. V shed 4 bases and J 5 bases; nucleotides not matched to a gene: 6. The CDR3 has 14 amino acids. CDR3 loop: CASSQPGQEYGYTF. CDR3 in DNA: TGTGCCAGCTCACAACCGGGACAGGAGTATGGCTACACCTTC.

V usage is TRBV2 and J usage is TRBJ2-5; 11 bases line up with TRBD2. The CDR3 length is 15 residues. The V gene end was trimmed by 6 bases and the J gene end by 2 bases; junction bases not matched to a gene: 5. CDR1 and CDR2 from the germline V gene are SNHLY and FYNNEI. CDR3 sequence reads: CASRELAGAQETQYF. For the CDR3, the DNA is TGTGCCAGCAGAGAACTAGCGGGGGCGCAAGAGACCCAGTACTTC.

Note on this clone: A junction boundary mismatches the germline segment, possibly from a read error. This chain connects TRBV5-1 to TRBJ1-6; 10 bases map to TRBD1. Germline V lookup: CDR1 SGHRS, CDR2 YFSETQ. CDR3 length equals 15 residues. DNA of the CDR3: TGTGCCAGCAGCCTGGACAGGGGGTATAATTCACCCCTCCACTTT. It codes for CASSLDRGYNSPLHF.

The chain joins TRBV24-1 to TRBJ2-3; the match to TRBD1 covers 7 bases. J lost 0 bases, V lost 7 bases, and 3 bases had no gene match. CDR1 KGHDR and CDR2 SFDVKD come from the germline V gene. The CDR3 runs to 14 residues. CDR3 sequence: CATRGQSSTDTQYF. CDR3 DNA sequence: TGTGCCACCAGGGGACAGTCTAGCACAGATACGCAGTATTTT.

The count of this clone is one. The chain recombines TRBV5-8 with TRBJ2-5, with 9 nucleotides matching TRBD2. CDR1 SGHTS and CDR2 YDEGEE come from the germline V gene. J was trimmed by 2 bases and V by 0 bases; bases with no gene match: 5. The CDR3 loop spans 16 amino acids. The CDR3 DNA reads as TGTGCCAGCAGCTTGGGGGTAGCGGGGGAACAAGAGACCCAGTACTTC. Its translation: CASSLGVAGEQETQYF.

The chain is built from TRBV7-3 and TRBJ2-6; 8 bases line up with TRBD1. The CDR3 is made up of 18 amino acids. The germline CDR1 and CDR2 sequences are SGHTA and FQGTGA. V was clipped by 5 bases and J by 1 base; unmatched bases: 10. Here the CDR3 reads CASSRLRTGLSGANVLTF. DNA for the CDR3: TGTGCCAGCAGCCGGCTTAGGACAGGGCTGTCTGGGGCCAACGTCCTGACTTTC.

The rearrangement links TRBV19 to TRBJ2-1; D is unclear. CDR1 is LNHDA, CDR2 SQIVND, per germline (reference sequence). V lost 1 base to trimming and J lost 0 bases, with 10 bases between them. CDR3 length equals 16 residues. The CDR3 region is CASSIGSQISYNEQFF. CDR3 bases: TGTGCCAGTAGTATAGGTTCCCAGATCTCCTACAATGAGCAGTTCTTC.

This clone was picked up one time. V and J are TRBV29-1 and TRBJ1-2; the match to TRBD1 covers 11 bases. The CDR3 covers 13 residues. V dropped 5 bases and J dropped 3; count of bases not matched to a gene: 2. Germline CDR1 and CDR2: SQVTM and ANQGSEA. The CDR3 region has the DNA TGCAGCGTTAGGGGACAGGGGGACTATGGCTACACCTTC. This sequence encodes CSVRGQGDYGYTF.

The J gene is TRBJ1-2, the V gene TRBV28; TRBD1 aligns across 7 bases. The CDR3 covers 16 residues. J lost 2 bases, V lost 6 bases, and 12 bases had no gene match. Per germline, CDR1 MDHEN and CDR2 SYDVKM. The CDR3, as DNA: TGTGCCAGCAGGGAGGCACCAGGGGGTCGCAACTATGGCTACACCTTC. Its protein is CASREAPGGRNYGYTF.

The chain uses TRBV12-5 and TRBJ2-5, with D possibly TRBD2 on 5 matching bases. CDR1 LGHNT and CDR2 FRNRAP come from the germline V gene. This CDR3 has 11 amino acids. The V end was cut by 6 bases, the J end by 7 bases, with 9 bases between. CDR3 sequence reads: CASGTEGTQYF. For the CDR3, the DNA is TGTGCTAGTGGGACTGAGGGGACCCAGTACTTC.